These 5 T cell receptor beta chains share one sample of origin, sequenced in a study of blood T cell repertoires in COVID-19. Profiled with immunoSEQ multiplex PCR; TCRdb holds only in-frame clones, not every one. The data contain about 77,000 clones, 90% of them singletons. The source material was peripheral blood. These TCRs come from a woman of 80 years or more with active or convalescent COVID-19.

The chain uses TRBV5-6 and TRBJ1-1; tentative D call: TRBD1 (5 bases). This CDR3 has 14 amino acids. V shed 4 bases and J shed 0 bases, with 10 bases lying between them. The germline gives CDR1 SGHDT, CDR2 YYEEEE. In nucleotides, the CDR3 is TGTGCCAGCAGCCTACCGACAGTGAACACTGAAGCTTTCTTT. Translating it yields CASSLPTVNTEAFF.

The chain combines TRBV7-2 with TRBJ2-3, with TRBD1 identical over 8 bases. Germline loops: CDR1 SGHTA, CDR2 FQGNSA. Losses at the gene ends were 3 bases for V and 0 bases for J; bases not matched to a gene: 8. The CDR3 contains 17 residues. CDR3 loop: CASSFLNTGGSTDTQYF. CDR3 nucleotides: TGTGCCAGCAGCTTCTTAAATACAGGGGGGAGCACAGATACGCAGTATTTT.

V gene TRBV6-5 combines with J gene TRBJ2-2; D might be TRBD1 (6 bases). The CDR3 sequence is 16 residues long. Trimming cost V 0 bases and J 8 bases, with 16 bases left between them. Germline V gene data show CDR1 as MNHEY and CDR2 as SVGAGI. The CDR3 DNA sequence: TGTGCCAGCAGTTACTCCGGACAGCCATGGGAAGGGGAGCTGTTTTTT. The encoded protein is CASSYSGQPWEGELFF.

The rearrangement joins TRBV5-1 to TRBJ2-1; D unclear. The CDR3 runs 16 residues. CDR1 is SGHRS, CDR2 YFSETQ, per germline. The V end lost 4 bases, the J end lost 4 bases, and 18 bases lay between the germline ends. CDR3 coding DNA: TGCGCCAGCAGCCAACTCGCGGCTACCGGGTACAATGAGCAGTTCTTC. It encodes CASSQLAATGYNEQFF. Full variable domain (missing parts from reference TRBV5-1 and TRBJ2-1): KAGVTQTPRYLIKTRGQQVTLSCSPISGHRSVSWYQQTPGQGLQFLFEYFSETQRNKGNFPGRFSGRQFSNSRSEMNVSTLELGDSALYLCASSQLAATGYNEQFFGPGTRLTVL.

This clone was picked up one time. The chain is built from TRBV6-2 or TRBV6-3 and TRBJ1-6; 8 bases fit TRBD1. The CDR3 is 15 amino acids. The germline CDR1 and CDR2 sequences are MNHEY and SVGEGT. Trimming cost V 5 bases and J 9 bases; bases outside gene matches: 9. The CDR3 loop reads CASSLRTGIGSPLHF. The CDR3 DNA follows: TGTGCCAGCAGTCTAAGGACAGGGATCGGTTCACCCCTCCACTTT.